Included here is one TCR beta chain sequence, with context. The target antigen is unknown. This sample is part of a study of blood T cells in healthy people across ages. General study points: Possibly confounding the expanded clonotype changes was the fact that donor CMV status was unknown. Donors of long life had a larger count of naive CD4+ cells and greater diversity than aged donors.

Healthy individuals of Caucasian origin from Russia, aged about 6 to 100, served as donors. A J-beta primer mix and a sample-barcoded 5' primer were used in a second PCR of roughly 6 to 11 cycles. Every sample produced at least 2.5 million CDR3-containing paired-end reads. TCRdb re-called the 5' RACE reads with MiXCR, one entry per CDR3 protein. The sample yields roughly 730,000 distinct CDR3 sequences, 56% seen once. This clonotype was sampled from a man aged 40-50 years in good health. Sequencing used blood.

The CDR3 region has the DNA TGTGCCAGCAGCCATTCGGGGGAAAATCAGCCCCAGCATTTT. It is translated as CASSHSGENQPQHF. This chain connects TRBV3-1 to TRBJ1-5; the D gene is possibly TRBD1 (5 bases). V was trimmed by 3 bases and J by 4 bases, leaving 10 bases between them. CDR1 LGHDT and CDR2 YNNKEL come from the germline V gene (reference sequence). The CDR3 is 14 residues long.